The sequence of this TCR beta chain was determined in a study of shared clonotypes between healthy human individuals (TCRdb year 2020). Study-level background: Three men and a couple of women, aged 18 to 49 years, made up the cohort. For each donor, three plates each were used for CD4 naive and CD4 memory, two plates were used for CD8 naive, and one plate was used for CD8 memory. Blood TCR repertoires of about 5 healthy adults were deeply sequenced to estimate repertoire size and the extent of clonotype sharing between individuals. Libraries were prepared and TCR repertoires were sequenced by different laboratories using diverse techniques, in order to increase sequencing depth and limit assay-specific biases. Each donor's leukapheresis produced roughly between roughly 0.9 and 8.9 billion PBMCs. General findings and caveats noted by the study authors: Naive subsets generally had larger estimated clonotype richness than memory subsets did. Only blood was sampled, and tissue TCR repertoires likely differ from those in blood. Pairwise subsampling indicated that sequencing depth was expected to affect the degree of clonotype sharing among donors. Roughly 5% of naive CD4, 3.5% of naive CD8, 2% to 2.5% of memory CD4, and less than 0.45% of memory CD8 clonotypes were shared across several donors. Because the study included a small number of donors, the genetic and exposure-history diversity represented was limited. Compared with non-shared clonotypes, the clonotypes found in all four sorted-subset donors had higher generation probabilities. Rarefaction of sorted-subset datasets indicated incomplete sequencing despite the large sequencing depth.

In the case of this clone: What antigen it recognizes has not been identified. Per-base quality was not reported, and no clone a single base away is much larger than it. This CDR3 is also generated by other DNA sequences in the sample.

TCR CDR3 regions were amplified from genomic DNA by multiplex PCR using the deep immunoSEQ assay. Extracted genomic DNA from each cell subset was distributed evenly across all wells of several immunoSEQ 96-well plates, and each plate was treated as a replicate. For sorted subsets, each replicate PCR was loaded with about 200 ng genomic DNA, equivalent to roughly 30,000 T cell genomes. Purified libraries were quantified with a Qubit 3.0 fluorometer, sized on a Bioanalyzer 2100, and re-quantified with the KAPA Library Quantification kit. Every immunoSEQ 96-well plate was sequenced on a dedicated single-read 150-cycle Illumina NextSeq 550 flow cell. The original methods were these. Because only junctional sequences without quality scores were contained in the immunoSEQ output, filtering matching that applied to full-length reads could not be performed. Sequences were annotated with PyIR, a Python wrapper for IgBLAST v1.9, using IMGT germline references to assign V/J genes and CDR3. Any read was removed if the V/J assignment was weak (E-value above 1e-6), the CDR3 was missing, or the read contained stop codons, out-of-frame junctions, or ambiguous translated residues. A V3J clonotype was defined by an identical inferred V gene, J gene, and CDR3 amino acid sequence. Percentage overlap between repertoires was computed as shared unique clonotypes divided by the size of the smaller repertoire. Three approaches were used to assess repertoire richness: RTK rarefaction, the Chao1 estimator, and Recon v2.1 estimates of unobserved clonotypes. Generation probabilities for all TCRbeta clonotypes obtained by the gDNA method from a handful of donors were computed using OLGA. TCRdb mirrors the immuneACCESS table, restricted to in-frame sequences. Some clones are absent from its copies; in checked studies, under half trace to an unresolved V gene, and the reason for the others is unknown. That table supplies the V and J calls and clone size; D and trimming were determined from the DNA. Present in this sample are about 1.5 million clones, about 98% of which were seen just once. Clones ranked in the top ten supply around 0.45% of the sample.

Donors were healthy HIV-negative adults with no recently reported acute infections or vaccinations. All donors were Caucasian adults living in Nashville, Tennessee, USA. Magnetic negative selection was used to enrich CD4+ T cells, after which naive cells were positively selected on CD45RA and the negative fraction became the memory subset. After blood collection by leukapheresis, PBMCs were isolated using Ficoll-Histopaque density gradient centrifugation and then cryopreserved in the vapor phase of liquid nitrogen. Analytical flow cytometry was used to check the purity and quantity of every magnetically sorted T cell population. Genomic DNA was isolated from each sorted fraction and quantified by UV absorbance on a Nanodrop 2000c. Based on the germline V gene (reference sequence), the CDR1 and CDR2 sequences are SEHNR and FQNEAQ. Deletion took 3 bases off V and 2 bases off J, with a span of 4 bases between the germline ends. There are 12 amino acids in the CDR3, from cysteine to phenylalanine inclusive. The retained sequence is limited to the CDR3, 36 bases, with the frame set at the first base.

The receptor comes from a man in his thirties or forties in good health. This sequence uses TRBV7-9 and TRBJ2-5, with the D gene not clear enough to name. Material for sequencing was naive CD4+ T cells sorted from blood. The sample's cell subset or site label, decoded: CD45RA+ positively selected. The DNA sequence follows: TGTGCCAGCAGCTTCCAGCAAGAGACCCAGTACTTC. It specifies CASSFQQETQYF.